The rows below give T cell receptor beta chains drawn from one sample of a study of graft-versus-host responses after intestinal transplantation. What these receptors recognize is not known. Some clones are missing from TCRdb's copy, which holds only in-frame ones; the method was immunoSEQ multiplex PCR. This sample has some 95,000 clones, with roughly nine tenths found just once. The sample here was unstimulated CD8+ T cells sorted from spleen or lymph node cells, taken before intestinal transplant. The source is a human donor who received an intestinal transplant. CDR3s include the opening cysteine and the closing phenylalanine or tryptophan. D genes are given only for firm matches. Clone sizes are given selectively: once, few, many, or a class where the clone is expanded.

len: 13
v_gene: TRBV7-9
j_gene: TRBJ2-7
abundance: -
d_gene: -
CDR3aa: CASSSRDSYEQYF
CDR3nt: TGTGCCAGCAGCTCCCGGGACTCCTACGAGCAGTACTTC

len: 13
v_gene: TRBV19
j_gene: TRBJ1-1
abundance: -
d_gene: -
CDR3aa: CASSIQGQTEAFF
CDR3nt: TGTGCCAGTAGTATCCAGGGCCAGACTGAAGCTTTCTTT

len: 15
v_gene: TRBV7-5
j_gene: TRBJ2-5
abundance: -
d_gene: -
CDR3aa: CVRSLVGQGWETQYF
CDR3nt: TGTGTCAGAAGCTTAGTGGGCCAGGGATGGGAGACCCAGTACTTC

len: 15
v_gene: TRBV7-7
j_gene: TRBJ2-1
abundance: -
d_gene: -
CDR3aa: CASSPGLSSYNEQFF
CDR3nt: TGTGCCAGCAGCCCGGGACTCAGCTCCTACAATGAGCAGTTCTTC

len: 17
v_gene: TRBV27
j_gene: TRBJ2-3
abundance: few
d_gene: TRBD1
CDR3aa: CASSFISGTGGPDTQYF
CDR3nt: TGTGCCAGCAGTTTTATCTCCGGGACAGGGGGCCCAGATACGCAGTATTTT

len: 14
v_gene: TRBV28
j_gene: TRBJ1-5
abundance: -
d_gene: -
CDR3aa: CAVMQGLSNQPQHF
CDR3nt: TGTGCCGTGATGCAGGGGTTAAGCAATCAGCCCCAGCATTTT

len: 15
v_gene: TRBV9
j_gene: TRBJ1-2
abundance: -
d_gene: -
CDR3aa: CASSVALESDYGYTF
CDR3nt: TGTGCCAGCAGCGTAGCTTTGGAGAGTGACTATGGCTACACCTTC

len: 12
v_gene: TRBV28
j_gene: TRBJ2-7
abundance: -
d_gene: -
CDR3aa: CASMADSYEQYF
CDR3nt: TGTGCCAGCATGGCGGACTCCTACGAGCAGTACTTC

len: 16
v_gene: TRBV5-4
j_gene: TRBJ1-1
abundance: -
d_gene: -
CDR3aa: CASSLDRPPGITEAFF
CDR3nt: TGTGCCAGCAGCTTGGATAGGCCCCCGGGTATCACTGAAGCTTTCTTT

len: 13
v_gene: TRBV11-2
j_gene: TRBJ2-7
abundance: -
d_gene: -
CDR3aa: CASGTGHSYEQYF
CDR3nt: TGTGCCAGCGGAACAGGCCACTCCTACGAGCAGTACTTC

len: 13
v_gene: TRBV7-9
j_gene: TRBJ2-3
abundance: -
d_gene: -
CDR3aa: CASRDAGNDTQYF
CDR3nt: TGTGCCAGCAGAGACGCCGGGAACGATACGCAGTATTTT

len: 15
v_gene: TRBV6-5
j_gene: TRBJ1-2
abundance: -
d_gene: TRBD1
CDR3aa: CASSPWTGELYGYTF
CDR3nt: TGTGCCAGCAGTCCTTGGACAGGGGAACTGTATGGCTACACCTTC

len: 14
v_gene: TRBV7-2
j_gene: TRBJ2-3
abundance: -
d_gene: TRBD2
CDR3aa: CASSQTSGTDTQYF
CDR3nt: TGTGCCAGCAGCCAGACTAGCGGCACAGATACGCAGTATTTT

len: 14
v_gene: TRBV9
j_gene: TRBJ1-1
abundance: -
d_gene: TRBD1
CDR3aa: CASSAGTANTEAFF
CDR3nt: TGTGCCAGCAGCGCCGGGACAGCGAACACTGAAGCTTTCTTT

len: 14
v_gene: TRBV1
j_gene: TRBJ2-3
abundance: -
d_gene: -
CDR3aa: CTSSRLACTDTQYF
CDR3nt: TGCACCAGCAGCCGACTGGCTTGCACAGATACGCAGTATTTT

len: 18
v_gene: TRBV11-2
j_gene: TRBJ1-6
abundance: -
d_gene: -
CDR3aa: CASSLDLPYRTYNSPLHF
CDR3nt: TGTGCCAGCAGCTTAGATTTACCCTATAGAACCTATAATTCACCCCTCCACTTT

len: 15
v_gene: TRBV4-3
j_gene: TRBJ2-7
abundance: -
d_gene: -
CDR3aa: CASSQDIGGTYEQYF
CDR3nt: TGCGCCAGCAGCCAAGATATTGGGGGGACCTACGAGCAGTACTTC

len: 14
v_gene: TRBV5-6
j_gene: TRBJ1-5
abundance: -
d_gene: -
CDR3aa: CASSLGQGDQPQHF
CDR3nt: TGTGCCAGCAGCCTGGGGCAGGGCGATCAGCCCCAGCATTTT

len: 18
v_gene: TRBV7-2
j_gene: TRBJ2-3
abundance: -
d_gene: -
CDR3aa: CASSYPAGDSPSTDTQYF
CDR3nt: TGTGCCAGCAGCTACCCAGCCGGGGATTCCCCTAGCACAGATACGCAGTATTTT

len: 14
v_gene: TRBV5-8
j_gene: TRBJ2-7
abundance: -
d_gene: -
CDR3aa: CASSLSGNSYEQYF
CDR3nt: TGTGCCAGCAGCTTGTCAGGGAACTCCTACGAGCAGTACTTC

len: 15
v_gene: TRBV5-1
j_gene: TRBJ2-7
abundance: once
d_gene: TRBD2
CDR3aa: CASGLKRTSGYEQYF
CDR3nt: TGCGCCAGCGGCTTGAAAAGGACTAGCGGATACGAGCAGTACTTC

len: 14
v_gene: TRBV28
j_gene: TRBJ2-7
abundance: -
d_gene: -
CDR3aa: CASSPRGQTYEQYF
CDR3nt: TGTGCCAGCAGTCCACGTGGACAGACCTACGAGCAGTACTTC

len: 13
v_gene: TRBV10-2
j_gene: TRBJ1-3
abundance: -
d_gene: -
CDR3aa: CASSTGHGNTIYF
CDR3nt: TGCGCCAGCAGTACAGGGCACGGAAACACCATATATTTT

len: 13
v_gene: TRBV25-1
j_gene: TRBJ1-5
abundance: -
d_gene: -
CDR3aa: CASSPQGYQPQHF
CDR3nt: TGTGCCAGCAGTCCACAGGGTTATCAGCCCCAGCATTTT

len: 16
v_gene: TRBV7-6
j_gene: TRBJ1-4
abundance: -
d_gene: -
CDR3aa: CASSPLTLQPNEKLFF
CDR3nt: TGTGCCAGCAGCCCTCTTACCTTACAGCCTAATGAAAAACTGTTTTTT

len: 14
v_gene: TRBV5-4
j_gene: TRBJ2-7
abundance: -
d_gene: -
CDR3aa: CASSFAGFSYEQYF
CDR3nt: TGTGCCAGCAGCTTCGCAGGGTTCTCCTACGAGCAGTACTTC

len: 13
v_gene: TRBV7-9
j_gene: TRBJ2-3
abundance: -
d_gene: -
CDR3aa: CASEGSGGDTQYF
CDR3nt: TGTGCCTCAGAGGGGTCCGGGGGAGATACGCAGTATTTT

len: 14
v_gene: TRBV7-9
j_gene: TRBJ1-4
abundance: -
d_gene: TRBD1
CDR3aa: CASGIGGAEEKLFF
CDR3nt: TGTGCCAGCGGGATAGGGGGCGCGGAAGAAAAACTGTTTTTT

len: 14
v_gene: TRBV5-1
j_gene: TRBJ2-7
abundance: medium-sized
d_gene: -
CDR3aa: CASSRYDRTYEQYF
CDR3nt: TGCGCCAGCAGCCGATATGACAGGACCTACGAGCAGTACTTC

len: 15
v_gene: TRBV4-1
j_gene: TRBJ1-2
abundance: -
d_gene: TRBD1
CDR3aa: CASSQEEPGQNGYTF
CDR3nt: TGCGCCAGCAGCCAAGAAGAACCGGGACAGAATGGCTACACCTTC

len: 14
v_gene: TRBV5-6
j_gene: TRBJ2-7
abundance: -
d_gene: -
CDR3aa: CASSLNAGTDEQYF
CDR3nt: TGTGCCAGCAGCTTGAATGCTGGGACTGACGAGCAGTACTTC

len: 15
v_gene: TRBV4-1
j_gene: TRBJ1-1
abundance: -
d_gene: -
CDR3aa: CASSPSGVSGTEAFF
CDR3nt: TGCGCCAGCAGCCCCTCGGGGGTGTCTGGCACTGAAGCTTTCTTT

len: 13
v_gene: TRBV7-9
j_gene: TRBJ1-1
abundance: -
d_gene: -
CDR3aa: CASSTHRTQDAFF
CDR3nt: TGTGCCAGCAGCACGCACAGGACCCAAGATGCTTTCTTT

len: 15
v_gene: TRBV7-9
j_gene: TRBJ2-3
abundance: once
d_gene: TRBD1
CDR3aa: CASSKAGTGPDTQYF
CDR3nt: TGTGCCAGCAGCAAGGCCGGGACAGGGCCCGATACGCAGTATTTT

len: 16
v_gene: TRBV7-8
j_gene: TRBJ1-5
abundance: -
d_gene: TRBD1
CDR3aa: CASSTHRGGGNQPQHF
CDR3nt: TGTGCCAGCAGCACCCACAGGGGCGGAGGCAATCAGCCCCAGCATTTT

len: 17
v_gene: TRBV5-1
j_gene: TRBJ2-7
abundance: -
d_gene: TRBD2
CDR3aa: CASSLEGLAASSYEQYF
CDR3nt: TGCGCCAGCAGCTTGGAGGGACTAGCGGCAAGCTCCTACGAGCAGTACTTC

len: 12
v_gene: TRBV19
j_gene: TRBJ2-5
abundance: -
d_gene: -
CDR3aa: CASRDGKETQYF
CDR3nt: TGTGCCAGTCGGGATGGGAAAGAGACCCAGTACTTC

len: 14
v_gene: TRBV6-1
j_gene: TRBJ2-7
abundance: -
d_gene: TRBD1
CDR3aa: CASSEVGTEYEQYF
CDR3nt: TGTGCCAGCAGTGAAGTCGGGACAGAATACGAGCAGTACTTC